These T cell receptor beta chains were read from a single sample in a study of response to subunit inactivated influenza vaccine. MiXCR, run by TCRdb on the RT-PCR reads, gives a single entry per CDR3 protein. The repertoire holds some 200,000 distinct CDR3 sequences, with about 12% as singletons. The sample also formed part of further work on T cells expressing NK-cell markers.

Sequences were derived from CD8+ T cells sorted from PBMCs, sampled about 13 days after vaccination. These receptors were collected from a man aged 50 or older who received an inactivated influenza vaccine. Both conserved end residues are trimmed from each CDR3. Each record gives: V gene, CDR3 protein.

V gene: TRBV15; CDR3 protein: ATTQGDRTEETQY
V gene: TRBV2; CDR3 protein: ASSGTGPETQY
V gene: TRBV24-1; CDR3 protein: ATSETDYEQY
V gene: TRBV5-1; CDR3 protein: ASSLWGAFQETQY
V gene: TRBV28; CDR3 protein: ASRRPADSYKNIQY
V gene: TRBV29-1; CDR3 protein: SVDSGVSSYEQY
V gene: TRBV2; CDR3 protein: ASSVGRGGHTGELF
V gene: TRBV11-2; CDR3 protein: ASSLAVGYYEQY
V gene: TRBV2; CDR3 protein: ASSSNWGEQY
V gene: TRBV20-1; CDR3 protein: SARDGQGAVTYYGYT
V gene: TRBV4-2; CDR3 protein: ASSQRGGETQY
V gene: TRBV29-1; CDR3 protein: SVEKRTGNYEQY
V gene: TRBV13; CDR3 protein: ASTQMGQGAYEQY
V gene: TRBV4-2; CDR3 protein: ASSQEIGGAYYEQY
V gene: TRBV12-3/TRBV12-4; CDR3 protein: ASNSPSLGPGELF
V gene: TRBV10-3; CDR3 protein: AIRSSAEQY
V gene: TRBV29-1; CDR3 protein: SVVLKAGELF
V gene: TRBV20-1; CDR3 protein: SARGQGNNEQF
V gene: TRBV14; CDR3 protein: ASSQEHGGDEQF
V gene: TRBV27; CDR3 protein: ASSLSGGTHYGYT
V gene: TRBV13; CDR3 protein: ASSGTGTSKETQY
V gene: TRBV27; CDR3 protein: ASKLTSGTGDEKLF
V gene: TRBV10-3; CDR3 protein: AISESAGGGDTQY
V gene: TRBV7-9; CDR3 protein: ASIIQGNQY
V gene: TRBV13; CDR3 protein: ASSLRGGSYEQY